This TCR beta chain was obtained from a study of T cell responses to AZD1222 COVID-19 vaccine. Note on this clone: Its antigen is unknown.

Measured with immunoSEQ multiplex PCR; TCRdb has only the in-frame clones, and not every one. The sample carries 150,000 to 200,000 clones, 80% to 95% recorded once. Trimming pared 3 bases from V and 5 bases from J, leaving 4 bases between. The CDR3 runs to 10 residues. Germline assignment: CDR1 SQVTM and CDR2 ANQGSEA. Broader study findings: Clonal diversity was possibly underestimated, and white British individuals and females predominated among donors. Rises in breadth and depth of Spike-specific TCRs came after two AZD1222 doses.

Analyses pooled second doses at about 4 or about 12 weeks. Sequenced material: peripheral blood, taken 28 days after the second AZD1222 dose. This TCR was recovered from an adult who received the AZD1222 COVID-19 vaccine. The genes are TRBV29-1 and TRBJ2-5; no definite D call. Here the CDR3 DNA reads TGCAGCGTTGAGTCCGAGACCCAGTACTTC. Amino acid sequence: CSVESETQYF.